This entry lists 19 T cell receptor beta chains sequenced from one sample in a study of PD-1 blockade in classical Hodgkin lymphoma. Each and every patient relapsed after autologous stem cell transplantation, and patients got differing brentuximab vedotin exposure. Data came from immunoSEQ multiplex PCR; TCRdb stores just in-frame clones and leaves some out. The repertoire holds fewer than 20,000 clones, with 70% to 80% as singletons. Specimen: peripheral blood mononuclear cells (PBMCs), collected at baseline. The source is a human donor with classical Hodgkin lymphoma.

The chain employs TRBV5-1 and TRBJ1-1; 7 positions agree with TRBD1. The CDR3 runs to 13 residues. From germline, CDR1 is SGHRS and CDR2 YFSETQ. The J segment lost 3 bases and the V segment lost 3 bases, leaving 2 bases of the junction unmatched. The CDR3 sequence is CASSWTGDTEAFF. The CDR3 DNA reads TGCGCCAGCAGCTGGACAGGTGACACTGAAGCTTTCTTT.

The CDR3 spells CASSLDRGIQYF. The DNA for the CDR3 is TGTGCCAGCAGCCTGGACAGGGGTATTCAGTACTTC. The chain is built from TRBV11-1 and TRBJ2-4, with 9 nucleotides matching TRBD1. Per the germline V gene, CDR1 is SGHAT and CDR2 is FQDESV (reference sequence). With V trimmed by 5 bases and J by 10 bases, 3 bases remained unmatched. CDR3 size: 12 residues.

This chain connects TRBV4-3 to TRBJ2-3; D uncertain. CDR1 and CDR2 from the germline V gene are LGHNA and YSLEER. Trimming removed 0 bases at V and 0 bases at J, with 10 bases between. The CDR3 is 16 residues long. The CDR3, as DNA: TGCGCCAGCAGCCAAGAGCTAGTCCTTAGCACAGATACGCAGTATTTT. Protein: CASSQELVLSTDTQYF.

In this sample, this clone turned up once. V and J are TRBV4-1 and TRBJ1-2; TRBD1 matches 10 bases. Germline V gene sequence: CDR1 MGHRA, CDR2 YSYEKL. This CDR3 spans 19 amino acids. V gave up 4 bases and J gave up 5 bases; unmatched junction bases: 19. CDR3: CASSPPLLQGQGEGYGYTF. The CDR3 bases are TGCGCCAGCAGCCCACCCCTCCTCCAAGGACAGGGGGAAGGGTATGGCTACACCTTC.

This clone has only one observation. The CDR3 spells CASRLDGRPGEKLFF. CDR3 bases: TGTGCCAGCAGACTCGACGGACGTCCGGGCGAAAAACTGTTTTTT. J is TRBJ1-4 and V is TRBV6-5; D ambiguous. The CDR3 is 15 amino acids. Germline V gene lookup returns CDR1 MNHEY and CDR2 SVGAGI. With 6 bases removed from V and 8 bases from J, the gap between germline ends came to 19 bases.

This rearrangement joins TRBV9 to TRBJ2-2; 8 nucleotides match TRBD2. From germline, CDR1 is SGDLS and CDR2 YYNGEE. V dropped 2 bases and J dropped 6; count of bases not matched to a gene: 6. The CDR3 extends over 15 amino acids. CDR3 protein: CASSVSGGPPGELFF. Written as DNA, the CDR3 is TGTGCCAGCAGCGTCTCGGGAGGGCCGCCCGGGGAGCTGTTTTTT.

This clone occurred once. This chain connects TRBV27 to TRBJ2-3; perhaps TRBD1 as D (5 bases). The CDR3 has 13 residues. Trimming left V 6 bases short and J 2 bases short, with 9 bases between. The germline V gene has CDR1 MNHEY and CDR2 SMNVEV (reference sequence). CDR3 protein: CASRRQYTDTQYF. CDR3 in DNA: TGTGCCAGCAGACGACAGTACACAGATACGCAGTATTTT.

This chain links TRBV9 with TRBJ2-7; a possible D gene is TRBD1 (6 bases). This CDR3 contains 17 residues. V shed 0 bases and J shed 3 bases, with 19 bases lying between them. Germline CDR1 SGDLS, CDR2 YYNGEE. The CDR3 is CASSVGSSGAGVYEQYF. The CDR3 DNA reads as TGTGCCAGCAGCGTAGGGTCCAGTGGGGCAGGGGTCTACGAGCAGTACTTC.

This chain joins TRBV2 and TRBJ1-2; D is unclear. Per the germline V gene, CDR1 is SNHLY and CDR2 is FYNNEI. The CDR3 consists of 15 residues. Trimming pared 5 bases from V and 2 bases from J, leaving 15 bases between. The CDR3 reads CASSPQLTVNYGYTF. In DNA form, the CDR3 reads TGTGCCAGCAGTCCCCAGCTCACGGTAAACTATGGCTACACCTTC.

This CDR3 is CASRPLGQGRPDTQYF. CDR3 coding DNA: TGTGCCAGCAGACCCCTAGGACAGGGGAGGCCAGATACGCAGTATTTT. The V gene is TRBV27, the J gene TRBJ2-3; TRBD1 matches 9 bases. V shed 6 bases, J shed 4 bases, and the junction held 11 bases outside the gene matches. Germline lookup yields CDR1 MNHEY and CDR2 SMNVEV (reference sequence). The CDR3 spans 16 residues.

The chain is built from TRBV5-6 and TRBJ1-1; D may be TRBD1 (5 bases). Trimming took off 4 bases at V and 5 bases at J, with 15 bases between the two ends. This CDR3 is 14 amino acids long. Germline-derived CDR1 and CDR2 are SGHDT and YYEEEE. Here the CDR3 reads CASSIGTRGTEAFF. The CDR3 bases are TGTGCCAGCAGCATCGGGACCCGTGGGACTGAAGCTTTCTTT.

The gene calls are TRBV4-2 and TRBJ2-7; D may match TRBD1 or TRBD2 (6 bases each). V lost 2 bases to trimming and J lost 2 bases, with 16 bases between them. Germline CDR1 is LGHNA and CDR2 is YNFKEQ. The CDR3 spans 16 residues. CDR3 loop: CASSQLTGGPAYEQYF. The CDR3, as DNA: TGTGCCAGCAGCCAACTTACCGGGGGCCCTGCCTACGAGCAGTACTTC.

This chain joins TRBV25-1 and TRBJ2-1, with TRBD1 identical over 8 bases. The V segment lost 5 bases and the J segment 9 bases; nucleotides outside the gene matches: 6. Germline loops: CDR1 MGHDK, CDR2 SYGVNS. The CDR3 sequence is 13 residues long. This CDR3 reads CASSRGQGGEQFF. The CDR3 DNA follows: TGTGCCAGCAGTAGAGGACAGGGTGGTGAGCAGTTCTTC.

The J gene is TRBJ1-2, the V gene TRBV7-3; D remains ambiguous. Trimming took off 5 bases at V and 1 base at J, with 14 bases between the two ends. CDR1 is SGHTA and CDR2 is FQGTGA in the germline V gene. The CDR3 extends over 15 amino acids. The CDR3 protein is CASSPRGGVNYGYTF. The CDR3 DNA follows: TGTGCCAGCAGCCCAAGAGGCGGAGTTAACTATGGCTACACCTTC.

The V and J genes are TRBV6-5 and TRBJ2-5, with 7 nucleotides matching TRBD2. CDR1 is MNHEY and CDR2 is SVGAGI in the germline V gene. V shed 0 bases, J shed 5 bases, and the junction held 3 bases outside the gene matches. This CDR3 spans 14 amino acids. CDR3 region: CASSYSQGGETQYF. CDR3 in DNA: TGTGCCAGCAGTTACTCCCAGGGAGGGGAGACCCAGTACTTC.

The V call is TRBV7-2, the J call TRBJ2-2, with 10 positions matching TRBD1. V gave up 5 bases and J gave up 2 bases; unmatched junction bases: 11. Germline V CDR1 and CDR2: SGHTA, FQGNSA. The CDR3 sequence is 18 residues long. CDR3 bases: TGTGCCAGCAGCAGCCCTCCGGGACAGGGGCGCAACACCGGGGAGCTGTTTTTT. Amino acid sequence: CASSSPPGQGRNTGELFF.

The chain carries TRBV7-2 and TRBJ2-5, with 9 positions matching TRBD2. The germline gives CDR1 SGHTA, CDR2 FQGNSA. This CDR3 spans 14 amino acids. V shed 4 bases and J 5 bases; nucleotides not matched to a gene: 5. The CDR3 loop is CASSSSGKGETQYF. The CDR3 nucleotides read TGTGCCAGCAGCTCTAGCGGGAAGGGTGAGACCCAGTACTTC. The full variable domain, rest sourced from reference TRBV7-2 and TRBJ2-5, is GAGVSQSPSNKVTEKGKDVELRCDPISGHTALYWYRQSLGQGLEFLIYFQGNSAPDKSGLPSDRFSAERTGGSVSTLTIQRTQQEDSAVYLCASSSSGKGETQYFGPGTRLLVL.

This chain connects TRBV30 to TRBJ2-5, with 8 bases that match TRBD1. Germline V gene sequence: CDR1 GTSNPN, CDR2 SVGIG (reference sequence). V lost 5 bases to trimming and J lost 5 bases; unmatched junction nucleotides: 10. This CDR3 is 14 amino acids long. As DNA, the CDR3 is TGTGCCTGGTCCCGGACAGGGATGTTGGAGACCCAGTACTTC. Protein product: CAWSRTGMLETQYF. The full variable domain, rest sourced from reference TRBV30 and TRBJ2-5, is SQTIHQWPATLVQPVGSPLSLECTVEGTSNPNLYWYRQAAGRGLQLLFYSVGIGQISSEVPQNLSASRPQDRQFILSSKKLLLSDSGFYLCAWSRTGMLETQYFGPGTRLLVL.

The chain carries TRBV30 and TRBJ2-7; D not certain. The germline gives CDR1 GTSNPN, CDR2 SVGIG (reference sequence). The length of the CDR3 is 12 residues. V dropped 2 bases and J dropped 4 bases, with 9 bases sitting between them. CDR3 DNA: TGTGCCTGGAGTCCGGCGTCATACGAGCAGTACTTC. Translation: CAWSPASYEQYF.